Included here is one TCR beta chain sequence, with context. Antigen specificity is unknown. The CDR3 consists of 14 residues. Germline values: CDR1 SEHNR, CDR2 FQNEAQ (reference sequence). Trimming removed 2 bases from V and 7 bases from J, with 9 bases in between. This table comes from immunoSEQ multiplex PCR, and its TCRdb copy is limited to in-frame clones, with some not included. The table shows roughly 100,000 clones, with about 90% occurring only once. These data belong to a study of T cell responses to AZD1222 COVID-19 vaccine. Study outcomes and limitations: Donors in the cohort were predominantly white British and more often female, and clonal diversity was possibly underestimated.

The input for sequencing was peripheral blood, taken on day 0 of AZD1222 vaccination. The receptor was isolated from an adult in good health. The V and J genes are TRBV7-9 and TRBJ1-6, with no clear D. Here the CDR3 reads CASSLRMPNSPLHF. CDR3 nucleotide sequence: TGTGCCAGCAGCTTACGAATGCCCAATTCACCCCTCCACTTT. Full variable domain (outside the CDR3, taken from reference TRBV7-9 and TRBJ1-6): DTGVSQNPRHKITKRGQNVTFRCDPISEHNRLYWYRQTLGQGPEFLTYFQNEAQLEKSRLLSDRFSAERPKGSFSTLEIQRTEQGDSAMYLCASSLRMPNSPLHFGNGTRLTVT.